Following are 4 T cell receptor beta chains from one sample sequenced in a study of T cells in Graves' hyperthyroidism and ophthalmopathy. Researchers amplified the TCR beta CDR3 regions from RNA transcripts. HTBI primers were employed in a first-round RT-PCR of the TCR CDR3. One entry per CDR3 protein results from TCRdb running MiXCR on the multiplex PCR reads. The table has 600,000 or so distinct CDR3 sequences, about 14% seen once; the top ten hold roughly an eighth. The sample consisted of blood. These receptors came from a woman in her forties or fifties with Graves' ophthalmopathy.

This chain uses TRBV28 with TRBJ1-2; D not certain. Germline assignment: CDR1 MDHEN and CDR2 SYDVKM. The CDR3 is 13 amino acids. Trimming stripped 3 bases from V and 5 bases from J, with 10 bases between. The CDR3 sequence: CASSFGGVYGYTF. The CDR3 DNA reads as TGTGCCAGCAGTTTTGGCGGGGTTTATGGCTACACCTTC.

This clonotype came up a few times. This chain joins TRBV28 and TRBJ2-7; D is unclear. The CDR3 extends over 14 amino acids. V was shortened by 6 bases and J by 1 base, with 13 bases between the two germline ends. Germline V lookup: CDR1 MDHEN, CDR2 SYDVKM. Here the CDR3 DNA reads TGTGCCAGCAGGACCTTAGATAAATCCTACGAGCAGTACTTC. Its translation is CASRTLDKSYEQYF.

In DNA, the CDR3 is TGTGCCAGCAGTTTGTGGAGGGGTCCCACCGGGGAGCTGTTTTTT. Residues: CASSLWRGPTGELFF. The chain carries TRBV12-3 or TRBV12-4 and TRBJ2-2; TRBD2 might be the D (6 bases). The CDR3 is 15 residues long. Trimming took 3 bases from V and 4 from J, leaving 12 bases between them.

Many counts were recorded for this clonotype. This chain connects TRBV27 to TRBJ1-2; D not certain. V was cut by 4 bases and J by 6 bases, with 12 bases left in between. The CDR3 has 13 residues. Germline CDR1 reads MNHEY; CDR2 reads SMNVEV (reference sequence). CDR3 sequence: CASSWTETDGYTF. Here the CDR3 DNA reads TGTGCCAGCAGTTGGACGGAGACTGATGGCTACACCTTC.